Below are 14 T cell receptor beta chains sequenced from a single sample in a study of blood T cells in healthy people across ages. The second PCR ran roughly 7 to 11 cycles with a sample-barcoded 5' primer and J-beta primers. One entry per CDR3 protein, called by TCRdb with MiXCR from the 5' RACE reads. Among 890,000 or so distinct CDR3 sequences listed, under 80% were seen once. The sample comprised blood. Receptors originate from a man in his thirties or forties in good health.

The chain joins TRBV10-3 to TRBJ2-6; no reliable D call. The germline V gene has CDR1 ENHRY and CDR2 SYGVKD. The CDR3 extends over 15 amino acids. Trimming cost V 2 bases and J 2 bases, with 7 bases left between them. The CDR3 here is CAISEAVAGANVLTF. In nucleotides, the CDR3 is TGTGCCATCAGTGAGGCAGTGGCTGGGGCCAACGTCCTGACTTTC.

This chain joins TRBV6-1 and TRBJ2-6; D remains ambiguous. Between the trimmed V and J ends, which lost 3 bases and 0 bases, there was a span of 6 bases. The CDR3 loop spans 15 amino acids. Germline CDR1 and CDR2: MNHNS and SASEGT. The chain's CDR3 is CASSEVFSGANVLTF. CDR3 DNA: TGTGCCAGCAGTGAGGTTTTCTCTGGGGCCAACGTCCTGACTTTC.

The CDR3 loop is CASSLEGGGSYEQYF. The CDR3 DNA follows: TGTGCCAGCAGCTTAGAGGGGGGGGGCTCCTACGAGCAGTACTTC. The chain carries TRBV7-2 and TRBJ2-7, with a weak D call TRBD2 (7 bases). The CDR3 extends over 15 amino acids. V lost 1 base and J 0 bases, leaving 10 bases between the germline ends. Germline assignment: CDR1 SGHTA and CDR2 FQGNSA.

This clonotype has a handful of counts. The chain combines TRBV4-2 with TRBJ1-2; D unresolved. From germline, CDR1 is LGHNA and CDR2 YNFKEQ. Between the trimmed V and J ends, which lost 0 bases and 6 bases, there was a span of 14 bases. The CDR3 spans 15 residues. CDR3 nucleotide sequence: TGTGCCAGCAGCCAAGATCGGTGGCAGAGACATGGCTACACCTTC. Translating gives CASSQDRWQRHGYTF.

The chain carries TRBV6-2 or TRBV6-3 and TRBJ1-2; no clear D gene. CDR1 MNHEY and CDR2 SVGEGT come from the germline V gene. V was clipped by 7 bases and J by 7 bases, with 22 bases between them. This CDR3 comprises 15 residues. For the CDR3, the DNA is TGTGCCAGCACTCCTCTTCGGGAGCTTTCTTGTGGCTACACCTTC. Its protein product is CASTPLRELSCGYTF.

This clonotype was observed a few times. This chain joins TRBV5-1 and TRBJ2-1; 13 bases map to TRBD2. Germline V gives CDR1 SGHRS, CDR2 YFSETQ. V was clipped by 6 bases and J by 5 bases; unmatched bases: 5. The CDR3 is made up of 15 amino acids. CDR3 protein: CASTQTSGGHNEQFF. DNA for the CDR3: TGCGCCAGCACCCAGACTAGCGGGGGGCACAATGAGCAGTTCTTC.

This sequence joins TRBV27 and TRBJ2-7, with TRBD1 matching over 9 bases. V shed 5 bases, J shed 3 bases, and the junction held 2 bases outside the gene matches. Germline V gene sequence: CDR1 MNHEY, CDR2 SMNVEV (reference sequence). The CDR3 runs 13 residues. The CDR3 region has the DNA TGTGCCAGCAGTGACAGGGGGTACTACGAGCAGTACTTC. Protein product: CASSDRGYYEQYF.

This clonotype appeared a few times. DNA for the CDR3: TGTGCCAGCAGCTGGGGACAGGGGACGAATCAGCCCCAGCATTTT. This translates into CASSWGQGTNQPQHF. The chain is built from TRBV5-6 and TRBJ1-5, with 10 bases fitting TRBD1. The CDR3 runs 15 residues. Germline values: CDR1 SGHDT, CDR2 YYEEEE. Losses at the gene ends were 3 bases for V and 4 bases for J; bases not matched to a gene: 4.

This clonotype was found a few times. This chain joins TRBV7-3 and TRBJ2-4, with D perhaps matching TRBD2 (5 bases). The J call is doubtful: the DNA matches TRBJ2-7 better. The CDR3 consists of 14 residues. Germline CDR1 is SGHTA and CDR2 is FQGTGA. The CDR3 loop is CASSATGVPDEQYF. CDR3 coding DNA: TGTGCCAGCAGCGCTACCGGGGTGCCTGACGAGCAGTACTTC.

The gene calls are TRBV20-1 and TRBJ2-5; 14 bases are shared with TRBD2. V lost 6 bases, J lost 4 bases, and 10 bases stayed unmatched. This CDR3 is built from 16 residues. The germline V gene encodes CDR1 DFQATT and CDR2 SNEGSKA (reference sequence). The CDR3 protein is CSAQKGLAGVGETQYF. The DNA of the CDR3 is TGCAGTGCCCAAAAGGGACTAGCGGGAGTTGGAGAGACCCAGTACTTC.

The chain joins TRBV12-3 or TRBV12-4 to TRBJ2-1; 10 positions match TRBD1. The CDR3 has 14 residues. V shed 6 bases, J shed 6 bases, and the junction held 5 bases outside the gene matches. CDR3 DNA: TGTGCCAGCAGCCGGGACAGGGGCTCCAATGAGCAGTTCTTC. It is translated as CASSRDRGSNEQFF.

The chain is built from TRBV5-1 and TRBJ1-2; D uncertain. V lost 4 bases and J lost 1, with 14 bases in between. This CDR3 has 15 residues. Per germline, CDR1 SGHRS and CDR2 YFSETQ. Here the CDR3 reads CASSPYPENNYGYTF. CDR3 coding DNA: TGCGCCAGCAGCCCATACCCCGAAAATAACTATGGCTACACCTTC.

The rearrangement uses TRBV10-3 and TRBJ2-6, with 9 bases matching TRBD1. The CDR3 has 16 amino acids. The trim removed 5 bases at V and 1 base at J, leaving 3 bases unmatched. Per germline, CDR1 ENHRY and CDR2 SYGVKD. The CDR3 protein is CAISTGGLSGANVLTF. The CDR3 nucleotides are TGTGCCATCAGTACAGGGGGCTTATCTGGGGCCAACGTCCTGACTTTC.

This chain links TRBV29-1 with TRBJ2-1; D is ambiguous. Germline-derived CDR1 and CDR2 are SQVTM and ANQGSEA. The CDR3 is 14 residues long. V was pared by 7 bases and J by 4 bases, with 17 bases between. CDR3 protein: CSGLSPRLYNEQFF. DNA of the CDR3: TGCAGCGGGTTGTCCCCGCGCTTATACAATGAGCAGTTCTTC.